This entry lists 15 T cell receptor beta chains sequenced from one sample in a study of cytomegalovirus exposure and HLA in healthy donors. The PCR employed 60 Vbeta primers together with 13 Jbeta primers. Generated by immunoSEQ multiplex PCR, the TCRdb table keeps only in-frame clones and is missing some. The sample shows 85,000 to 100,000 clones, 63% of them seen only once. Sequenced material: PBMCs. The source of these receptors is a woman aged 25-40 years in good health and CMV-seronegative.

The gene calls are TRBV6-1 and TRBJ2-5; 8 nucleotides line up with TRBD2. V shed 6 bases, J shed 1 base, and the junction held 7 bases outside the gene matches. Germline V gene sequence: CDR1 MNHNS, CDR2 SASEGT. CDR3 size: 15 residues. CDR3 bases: TGTGCCAGCAGCCGACTAGCGATTTCCCAAGAGACCCAGTACTTC. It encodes CASSRLAISQETQYF.

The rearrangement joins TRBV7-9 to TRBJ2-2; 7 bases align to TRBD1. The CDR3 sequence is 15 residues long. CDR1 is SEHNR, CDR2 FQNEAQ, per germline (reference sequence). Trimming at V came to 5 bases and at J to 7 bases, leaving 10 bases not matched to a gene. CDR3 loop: CASSTDRAPLGELFF. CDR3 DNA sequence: TGTGCCAGCAGCACCGACAGGGCCCCACTCGGGGAGCTGTTTTTT.

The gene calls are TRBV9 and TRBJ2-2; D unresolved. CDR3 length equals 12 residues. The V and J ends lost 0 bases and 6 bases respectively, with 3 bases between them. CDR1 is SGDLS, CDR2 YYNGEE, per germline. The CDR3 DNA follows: TGTGCCAGCAGCGTAGTATCCGGGGAGCTGTTTTTT. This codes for CASSVVSGELFF.

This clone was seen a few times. The DNA of the CDR3 is TGTGCCAGCAGTGTTACCGGGACAGGGACCTACGAGCAGTACTTC. It translates to CASSVTGTGTYEQYF. This chain joins TRBV6-1 and TRBJ2-7; TRBD1 matches at 9 bases. This CDR3 has 15 amino acids. Per the germline V gene, CDR1 is MNHNS and CDR2 is SASEGT. The J segment lost 2 bases and the V segment lost 4 bases, leaving 6 bases of the junction unmatched.

CDR3 sequence (DNA): TGTGCCAGCAGCTTAAACACAGGGGAGACGCAGTATTTT. Translation: CASSLNTGETQYF. The rearrangement joins TRBV7-9 to TRBJ2-3; 7 positions agree with TRBD1. The CDR3 extends over 13 amino acids. CDR1 is SEHNR, CDR2 FQNEAQ, per germline (reference sequence). The V and J ends lost 2 bases and 9 bases, in that order; junction bases with no gene match: 5.

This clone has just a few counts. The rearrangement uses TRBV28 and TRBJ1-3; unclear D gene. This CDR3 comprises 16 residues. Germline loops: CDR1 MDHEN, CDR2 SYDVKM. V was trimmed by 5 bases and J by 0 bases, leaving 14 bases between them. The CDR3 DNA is TGTGCCAGCAGTCCCGCCGACACCCGCTCTGGAAACACCATATATTTT. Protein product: CASSPADTRSGNTIYF.

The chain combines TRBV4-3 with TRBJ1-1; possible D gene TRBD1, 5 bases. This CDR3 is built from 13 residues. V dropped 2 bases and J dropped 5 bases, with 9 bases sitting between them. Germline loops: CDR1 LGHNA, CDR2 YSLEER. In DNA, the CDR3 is TGCGCCAGCAGCCAACCAGGGATTACTGAAGCTTTCTTT. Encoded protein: CASSQPGITEAFF.

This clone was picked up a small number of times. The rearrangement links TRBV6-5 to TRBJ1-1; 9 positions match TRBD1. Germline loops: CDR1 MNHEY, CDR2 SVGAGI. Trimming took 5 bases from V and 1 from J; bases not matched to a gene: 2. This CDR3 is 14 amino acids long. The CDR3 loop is CASSPTGGNTEAFF. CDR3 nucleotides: TGTGCCAGCAGTCCGACAGGGGGGAACACTGAAGCTTTCTTT.

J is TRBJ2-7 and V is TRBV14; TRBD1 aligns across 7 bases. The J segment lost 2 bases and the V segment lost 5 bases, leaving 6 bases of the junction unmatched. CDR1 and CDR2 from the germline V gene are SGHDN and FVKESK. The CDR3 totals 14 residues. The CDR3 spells CASSGQESAYEQYF. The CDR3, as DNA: TGTGCCAGCAGCGGACAGGAATCTGCCTACGAGCAGTACTTC.

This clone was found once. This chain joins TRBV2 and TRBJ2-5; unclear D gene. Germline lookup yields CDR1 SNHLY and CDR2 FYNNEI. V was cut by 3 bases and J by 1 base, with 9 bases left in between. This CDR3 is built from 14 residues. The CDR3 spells CASSDLGLQETQYF. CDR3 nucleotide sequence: TGTGCCAGCAGTGATCTTGGGCTCCAAGAGACCCAGTACTTC.

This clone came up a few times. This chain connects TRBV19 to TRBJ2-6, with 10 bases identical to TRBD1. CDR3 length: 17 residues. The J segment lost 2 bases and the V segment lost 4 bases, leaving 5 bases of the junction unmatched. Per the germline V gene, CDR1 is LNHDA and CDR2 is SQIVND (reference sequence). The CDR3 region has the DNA TGTGCCAGTAGTACCGGGACAGGGGTACCTGGGGCCAACGTCCTGACTTTC. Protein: CASSTGTGVPGANVLTF.

The DNA of the CDR3 is TGTGCCAGCAGCTTGTCCTTACGCGGGAGCGCGGGGGAGCAGTACTTC. Translation: CASSLSLRGSAGEQYF. The chain has TRBV13 and TRBJ2-7; 7 bases match TRBD2. This CDR3 region has 16 residues. From germline, CDR1 is PRHDT and CDR2 FYEKMQ (reference sequence). With 3 bases clipped from V and 7 bases from J, the junction kept 15 bases outside the gene matches.

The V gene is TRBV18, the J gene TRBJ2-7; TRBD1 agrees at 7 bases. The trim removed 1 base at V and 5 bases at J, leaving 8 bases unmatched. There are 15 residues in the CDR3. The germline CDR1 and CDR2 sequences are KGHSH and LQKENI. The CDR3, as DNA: TGTGCCAGCTCACCACTAGACAGGGTAAGAGACGAGCAGTACTTC. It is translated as CASSPLDRVRDEQYF.

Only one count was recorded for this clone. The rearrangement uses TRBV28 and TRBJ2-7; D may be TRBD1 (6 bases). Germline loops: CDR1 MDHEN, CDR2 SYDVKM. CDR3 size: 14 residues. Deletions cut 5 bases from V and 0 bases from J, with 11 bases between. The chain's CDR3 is CASSTDRGSYEQYF. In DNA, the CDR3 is TGTGCCAGCAGTACGGACAGAGGCTCCTACGAGCAGTACTTC. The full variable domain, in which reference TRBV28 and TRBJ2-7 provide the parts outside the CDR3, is DVKVTQSSRYLVKRTGEKVFLECVQDMDHENMFWYRQDPGLGLRLIYFSYDVKMKEKGDIPEGYSVSREKKERFSLILESASTNQTSMYLCASSTDRGSYEQYFGPGTRLTVT.

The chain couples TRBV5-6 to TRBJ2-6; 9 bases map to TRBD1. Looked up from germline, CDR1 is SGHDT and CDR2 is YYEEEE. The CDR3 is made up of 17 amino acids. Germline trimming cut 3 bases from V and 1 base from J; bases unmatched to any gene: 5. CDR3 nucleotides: TGTGCCAGCAGCTCTGGACAGGGGACATCTGGGGCCAACGTCCTGACTTTC. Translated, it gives CASSSGQGTSGANVLTF.